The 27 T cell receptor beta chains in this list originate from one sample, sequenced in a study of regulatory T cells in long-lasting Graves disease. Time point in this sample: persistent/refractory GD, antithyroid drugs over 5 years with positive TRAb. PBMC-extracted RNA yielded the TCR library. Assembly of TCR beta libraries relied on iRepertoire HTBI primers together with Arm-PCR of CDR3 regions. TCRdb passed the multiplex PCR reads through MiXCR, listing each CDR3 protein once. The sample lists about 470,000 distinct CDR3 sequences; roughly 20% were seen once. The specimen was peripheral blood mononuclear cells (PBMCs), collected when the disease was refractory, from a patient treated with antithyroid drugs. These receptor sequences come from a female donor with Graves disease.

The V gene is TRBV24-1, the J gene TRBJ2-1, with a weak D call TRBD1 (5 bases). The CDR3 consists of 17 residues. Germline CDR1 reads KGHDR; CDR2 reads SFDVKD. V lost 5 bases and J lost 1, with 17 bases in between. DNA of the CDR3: TGTGCCACCAGTGCCGCCAGGTCAGGGTATTCCTACAATGAGCAGTTCTTC. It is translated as CATSAARSGYSYNEQFF.

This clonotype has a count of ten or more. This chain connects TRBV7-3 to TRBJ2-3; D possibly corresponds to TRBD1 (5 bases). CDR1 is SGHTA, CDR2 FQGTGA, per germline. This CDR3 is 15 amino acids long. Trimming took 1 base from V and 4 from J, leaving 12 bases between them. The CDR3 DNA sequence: TGTGCCAGCAGCTTAATAGCAGGGCTATCAGATACGCAGTATTTT. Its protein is CASSLIAGLSDTQYF.

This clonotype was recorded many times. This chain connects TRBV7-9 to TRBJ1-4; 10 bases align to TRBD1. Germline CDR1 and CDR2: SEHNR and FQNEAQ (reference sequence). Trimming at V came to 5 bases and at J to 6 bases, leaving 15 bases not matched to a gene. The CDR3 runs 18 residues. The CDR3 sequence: CASSPGQGIFGSHEKLFF. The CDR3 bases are TGTGCCAGCAGCCCGGGACAGGGGATTTTCGGGAGTCATGAAAAACTGTTTTTT.

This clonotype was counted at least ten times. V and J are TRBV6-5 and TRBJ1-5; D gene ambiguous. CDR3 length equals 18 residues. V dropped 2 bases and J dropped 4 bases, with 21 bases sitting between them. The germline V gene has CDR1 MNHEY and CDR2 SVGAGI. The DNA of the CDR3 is TGTGCCAGCAGTTACCGTCGGGATGCGCCCCGAAGAAATCAGCCCCAGCATTTT. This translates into CASSYRRDAPRRNQPQHF.

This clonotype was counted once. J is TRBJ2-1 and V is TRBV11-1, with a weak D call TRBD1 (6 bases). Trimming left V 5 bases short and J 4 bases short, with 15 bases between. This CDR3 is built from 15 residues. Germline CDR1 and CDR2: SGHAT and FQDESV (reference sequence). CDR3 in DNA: TGTGCCAGCAGCGCCCTAGGGGGAAGATACAATGAGCAGTTCTTC. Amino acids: CASSALGGRYNEQFF.

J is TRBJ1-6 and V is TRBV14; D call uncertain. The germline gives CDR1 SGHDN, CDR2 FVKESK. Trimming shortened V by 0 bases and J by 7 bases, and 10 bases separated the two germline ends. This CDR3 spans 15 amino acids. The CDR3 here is CASSQDAGGNSPLHF. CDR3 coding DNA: TGTGCCAGCAGCCAAGATGCGGGTGGAAATTCACCCCTCCACTTT.

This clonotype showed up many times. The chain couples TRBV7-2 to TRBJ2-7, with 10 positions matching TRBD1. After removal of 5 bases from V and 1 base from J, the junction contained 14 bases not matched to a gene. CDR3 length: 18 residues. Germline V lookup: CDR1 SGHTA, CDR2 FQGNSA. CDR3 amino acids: CASSKATGGSMRSYEQYF. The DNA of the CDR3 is TGTGCCAGCAGCAAGGCGACAGGGGGCTCCATGAGGTCCTACGAGCAGTACTTC.

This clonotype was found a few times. The CDR3 spells CASSRSRYTEAFF. The CDR3 nucleotides are TGTGCCAGCAGCCGATCCAGGTACACTGAAGCTTTCTTT. The chain carries TRBV6-1 and TRBJ1-1, with no clear D. Germline V gene sequence: CDR1 MNHNS, CDR2 SASEGT. The CDR3 has 13 amino acids. Deletions cut 6 bases from V and 3 bases from J, with 11 bases between.

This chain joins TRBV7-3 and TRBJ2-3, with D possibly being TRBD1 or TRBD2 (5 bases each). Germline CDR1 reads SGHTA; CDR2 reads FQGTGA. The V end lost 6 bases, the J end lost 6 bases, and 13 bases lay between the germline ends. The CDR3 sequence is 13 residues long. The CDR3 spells CASRTGWGDTQYF. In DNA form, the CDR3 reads TGTGCCAGCAGGACCGGGTGGGGGGATACGCAGTATTTT.

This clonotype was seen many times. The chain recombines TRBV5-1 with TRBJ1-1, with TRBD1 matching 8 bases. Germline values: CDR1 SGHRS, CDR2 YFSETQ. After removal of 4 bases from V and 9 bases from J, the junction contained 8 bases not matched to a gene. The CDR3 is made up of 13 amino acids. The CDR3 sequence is CASSVGQGEKAFF. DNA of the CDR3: TGCGCCAGCAGCGTTGGACAGGGTGAAAAAGCTTTCTTT. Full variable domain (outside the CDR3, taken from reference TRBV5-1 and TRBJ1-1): KAGVTQTPRYLIKTRGQQVTLSCSPISGHRSVSWYQQTPGQGLQFLFEYFSETQRNKGNFPGRFSGRQFSNSRSEMNVSTLELGDSALYLCASSVGQGEKAFFGQGTRLTVV.

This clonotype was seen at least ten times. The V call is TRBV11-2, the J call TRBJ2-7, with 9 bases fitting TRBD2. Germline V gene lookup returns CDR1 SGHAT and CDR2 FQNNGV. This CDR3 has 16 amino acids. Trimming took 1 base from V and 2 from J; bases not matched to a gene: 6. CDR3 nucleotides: TGTGCCAGCAGCTTAGTGTCTAGCGGGAACACCTACGAGCAGTACTTC. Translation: CASSLVSSGNTYEQYF.

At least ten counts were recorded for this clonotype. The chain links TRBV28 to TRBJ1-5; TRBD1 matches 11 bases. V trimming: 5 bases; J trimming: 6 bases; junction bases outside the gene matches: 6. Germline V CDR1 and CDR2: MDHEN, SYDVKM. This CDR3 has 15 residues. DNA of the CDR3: TGTGCCAGCAGTCCGACGGGACAGGGGGTTCAGCCCCAGCATTTT. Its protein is CASSPTGQGVQPQHF. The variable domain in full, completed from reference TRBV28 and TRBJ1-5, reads DVKVTQSSRYLVKRTGEKVFLECVQDMDHENMFWYRQDPGLGLRLIYFSYDVKMKEKGDIPEGYSVSREKKERFSLILESASTNQTSMYLCASSPTGQGVQPQHFGDGTRLSIL.

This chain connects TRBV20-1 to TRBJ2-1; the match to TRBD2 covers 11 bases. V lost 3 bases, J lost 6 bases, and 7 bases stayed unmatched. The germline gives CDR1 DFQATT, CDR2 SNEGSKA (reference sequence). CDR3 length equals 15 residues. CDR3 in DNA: TGCAGTGCTAGTTCTGGACTAGCGGGCGCCAATGAGCAGTTCTTC. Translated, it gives CSASSGLAGANEQFF.

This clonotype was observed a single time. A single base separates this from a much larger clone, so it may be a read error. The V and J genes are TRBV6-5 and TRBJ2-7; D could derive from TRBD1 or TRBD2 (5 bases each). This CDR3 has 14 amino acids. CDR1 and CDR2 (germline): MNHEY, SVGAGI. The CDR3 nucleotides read TGTGCCGGCAGTTACTCTGGGGGTGGGTACGAGCAGTACTTC. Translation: CAGSYSGGGYEQYF.

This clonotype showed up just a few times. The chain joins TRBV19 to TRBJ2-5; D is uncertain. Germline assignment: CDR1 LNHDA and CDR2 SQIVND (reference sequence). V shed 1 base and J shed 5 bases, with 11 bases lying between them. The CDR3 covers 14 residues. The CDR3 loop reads CASSIGNGPETQYF. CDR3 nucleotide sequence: TGTGCCAGTAGTATAGGTAACGGGCCGGAGACCCAGTACTTC.

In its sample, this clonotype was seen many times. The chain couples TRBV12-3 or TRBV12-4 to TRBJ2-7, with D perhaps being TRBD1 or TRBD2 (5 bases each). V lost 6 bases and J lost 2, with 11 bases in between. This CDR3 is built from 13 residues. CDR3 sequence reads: CASSLMGAYEQYF. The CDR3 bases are TGTGCCAGCAGCCTAATGGGGGCCTACGAGCAGTACTTC.

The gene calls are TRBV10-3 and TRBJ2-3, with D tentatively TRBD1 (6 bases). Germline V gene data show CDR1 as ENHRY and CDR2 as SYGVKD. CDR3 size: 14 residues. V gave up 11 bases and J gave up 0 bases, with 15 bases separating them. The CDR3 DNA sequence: TGTGCCGTACAGGGATTACCTAGCACAGATACGCAGTATTTT. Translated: CAVQGLPSTDTQYF.

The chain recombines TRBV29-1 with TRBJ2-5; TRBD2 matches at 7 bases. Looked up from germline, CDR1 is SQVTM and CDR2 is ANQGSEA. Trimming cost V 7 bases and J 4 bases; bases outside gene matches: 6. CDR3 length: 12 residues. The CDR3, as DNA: TGCAGCGCGGTTCCGGGAGGAGAGACCCAGTACTTC. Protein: CSAVPGGETQYF.

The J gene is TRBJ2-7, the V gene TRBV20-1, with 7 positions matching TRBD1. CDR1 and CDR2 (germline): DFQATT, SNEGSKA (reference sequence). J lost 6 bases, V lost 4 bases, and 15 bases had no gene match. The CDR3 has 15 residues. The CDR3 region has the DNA TGCAGTGCTAAGTTTCTGGGCAGGGCAGGGGGCGAGCAGTACTTC. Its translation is CSAKFLGRAGGEQYF.

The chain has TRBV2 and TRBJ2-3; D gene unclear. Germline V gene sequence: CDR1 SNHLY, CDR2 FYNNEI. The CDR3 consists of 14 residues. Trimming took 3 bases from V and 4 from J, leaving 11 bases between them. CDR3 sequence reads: CASSDKVIPDTQYF. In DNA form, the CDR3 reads TGTGCCAGCAGTGACAAGGTCATCCCAGATACGCAGTATTTT.

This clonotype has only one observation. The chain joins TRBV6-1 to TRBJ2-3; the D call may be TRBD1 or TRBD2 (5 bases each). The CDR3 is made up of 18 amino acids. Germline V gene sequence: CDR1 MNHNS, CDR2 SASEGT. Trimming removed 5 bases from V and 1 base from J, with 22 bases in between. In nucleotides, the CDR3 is TGTGCCAGCAGTCTTACCGTCCAAGATGGGGGTCGCACAGATACGCAGTATTTT. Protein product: CASSLTVQDGGRTDTQYF.

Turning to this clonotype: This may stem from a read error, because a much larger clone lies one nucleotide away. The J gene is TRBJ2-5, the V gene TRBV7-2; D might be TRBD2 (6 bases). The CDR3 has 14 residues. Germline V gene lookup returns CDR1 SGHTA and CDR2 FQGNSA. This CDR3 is CVSSTRPGGVTQYF. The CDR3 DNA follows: TGTGTCAGCAGCACAAGACCCGGGGGAGTGACCCAGTACTTC.

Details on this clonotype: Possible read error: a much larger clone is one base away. Here the CDR3 reads CASNDRGGQPQHF. CDR3 in DNA: TGTGCCAGTAATGACAGGGGTGGTCAGCCCCAGCATTTT. The J gene is TRBJ1-5, the V gene TRBV19; 8 positions agree with TRBD1. The CDR3 is made up of 13 amino acids. V trimming: 7 bases; J trimming: 6 bases; junction bases outside the gene matches: 5. Germline assignment: CDR1 LNHDA and CDR2 SQIVND (reference sequence).

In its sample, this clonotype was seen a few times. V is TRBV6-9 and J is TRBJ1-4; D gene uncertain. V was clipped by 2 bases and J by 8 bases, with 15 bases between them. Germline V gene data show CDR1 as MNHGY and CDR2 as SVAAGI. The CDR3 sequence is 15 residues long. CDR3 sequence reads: CASSYHKGSGEKLFF. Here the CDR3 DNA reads TGTGCCAGCAGTTATCACAAGGGATCTGGGGAAAAACTGTTTTTT.

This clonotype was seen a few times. CDR3 DNA: TGTGCCAGTAGTAACCCGACAGGGGAAGAGTGGAAAGGCTACACCTTC. This gives the protein CASSNPTGEEWKGYTF. The V and J genes are TRBV19 and TRBJ1-2; TRBD1 aligns across 8 bases. Per the germline V gene, CDR1 is LNHDA and CDR2 is SQIVND (reference sequence). The CDR3 is made up of 16 amino acids. V lost 4 bases and J lost 8; bases outside the gene matches: 15.

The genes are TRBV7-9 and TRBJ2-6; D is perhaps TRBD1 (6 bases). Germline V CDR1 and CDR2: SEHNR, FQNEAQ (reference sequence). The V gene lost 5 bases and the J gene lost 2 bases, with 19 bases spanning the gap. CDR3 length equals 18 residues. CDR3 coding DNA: TGTGCCAGCAGCCACCTCCCCCAACAGGGAGCTGGGGCCAACGTCCTGACTTTC. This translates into CASSHLPQQGAGANVLTF.

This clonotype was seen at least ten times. CDR3 in DNA: TGCAGCGTAGGGACAGGGGTCACTGAAGCTTTCTTT. Translated, it gives CSVGTGVTEAFF. The rearrangement links TRBV29-1 to TRBJ1-1, with 10 bases fitting TRBD1. This CDR3 region has 12 residues. The trim removed 6 bases at V and 4 bases at J, leaving 2 bases unmatched. Germline assignment: CDR1 SQVTM and CDR2 ANQGSEA.